The T cell receptor (beta chain) under discussion was sequenced for a study of technical replicates of blood from several donors. Germline CDR1 is SGHVS and CDR2 is FQNEAQ. V lost 6 bases, J lost 4 bases, and 5 bases stayed unmatched. CDR3 length: 14 residues. Only in-frame clones appear in the TCRdb table, and some are missing; sequencing was by immunoSEQ multiplex PCR. The data hold about 15,000 clones, with over 80% observed a single time. Sequencing was done on a sample of PBMCs. The clonotype comes from a human donor in good health. V is TRBV7-8 and J is TRBJ2-5; 10 bases are a match to TRBD1. Here the CDR3 DNA reads TGTGCCAGCAGTGACAGGGGGCTGGGAGAGACCCAGTACTTC. Translating gives CASSDRGLGETQYF.